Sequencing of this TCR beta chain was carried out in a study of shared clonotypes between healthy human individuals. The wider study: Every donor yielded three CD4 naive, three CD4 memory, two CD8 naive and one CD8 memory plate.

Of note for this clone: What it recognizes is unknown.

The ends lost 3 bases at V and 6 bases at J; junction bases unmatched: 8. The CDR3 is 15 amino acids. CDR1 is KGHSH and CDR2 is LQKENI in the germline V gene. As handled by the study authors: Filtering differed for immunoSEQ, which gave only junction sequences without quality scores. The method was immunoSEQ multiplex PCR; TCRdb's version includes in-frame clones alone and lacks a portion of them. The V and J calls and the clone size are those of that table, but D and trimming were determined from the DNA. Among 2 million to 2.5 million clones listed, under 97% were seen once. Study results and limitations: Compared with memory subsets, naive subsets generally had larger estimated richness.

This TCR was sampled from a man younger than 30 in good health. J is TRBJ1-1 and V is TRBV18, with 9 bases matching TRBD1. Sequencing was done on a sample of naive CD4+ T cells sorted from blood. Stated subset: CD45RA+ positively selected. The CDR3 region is CASSPARDRVPEAFF. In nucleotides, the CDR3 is TGTGCCAGCTCACCTGCCCGGGACAGGGTCCCTGAAGCTTTCTTT.